This TCR beta chain comes out of a study of relationships among human T cell subsets listed by TCRdb under 2010. The study in broad terms: Sequencing was performed on eight distinct blood T cell populations: pan T, CD8 cytotoxic, regulatory, Th1, Th2, naive plus transitional, activated and memory cells. The full study reports these points: The bead-based sorting could not exclude a CD4+CD8+ double-positive population. The considerable overlap in CDR3s among Th1, Th2 and regulatory T cells was taken as suggesting that cell fate choices are stochastic. Across the seven subsets, no statistically significant differences turned up in V, D and J usage, CDR3 length, or N-nucleotide additions. Over 50% of CD8+ cytotoxic sequences belonged to clones with over 100 reads, whereas regulatory and Th2 subsets showed few such clones.

From a lookup of the germline V gene (reference sequence), CDR1 and CDR2 are DFQATT and SNEGSKA. Here V drops 4 bases and J drops 8 bases, and the junction holds 7 bases not matched to any gene. There are 14 amino acids in the CDR3, from cysteine to phenylalanine inclusive. The CDR3 DNA has 42 bases and is translated from base 1. This clonotype was counted only a few times. Its antigen is still unknown. Per-nucleotide qualities are absent, and no much larger clonotype sits a single base away. Memory T cells were selected as CD45RA-RO+ cells with anti-CD45RO beads from the CD45RA-negative fraction. To isolate the T cell subsets, Miltenyi superparamagnetic beads coated with subset-specific monoclonal antibodies were used. Peripheral blood was used as the source from which all T cell populations were isolated. Mononuclear cells were obtained from whole blood by Ficoll separation, and monocytes were then depleted with anti-CD14 microbeads. Right after isolation, the cell populations were resuspended in RNAprotect reagent.

The library was prepared using multiplex PCR. Instrument used: 454 GS FLX. TCR alpha and beta CDR3 regions were amplified from mRNA by semiquantitative ARM-PCR. ARM-PCR used tagged nested gene-specific primers, after which communal superprimers carried out exponential amplification. Nested primers were removed by exonuclease before the second amplification round on first-round PCR products. Amplicons were sequenced on the 454 platform, which allows rapid sequencing of millions of DNA fragments without cloning bias. A read was counted as effective if the read could be mapped to both V and J germline segments. On the study's bioinformatics: IRmap was used to assign reads to germline V, D and J segments, and IRmap relies on pyromap, a Smith-Waterman modification adapted to 454 sequencing errors. Cutoffs set at the 99th percentile of alignment scores from simulated random sequences were applied to filter D-beta assignments. CDR3 was defined as the amino acids between the conserved V-segment Y[YFLI]C motif and the J-segment [FW]GXGT motif. Repertoire diversity was estimated with a compound Poisson process model previously applied to large-scale EST data. A procedure for detecting cross-contamination was applied so that sample contamination could be argued against as the origin of shared CDR3s. TCRdb applied fastp at Q25 and MiXCR to the public reads, then kept only in-frame beta chains. Each entry merges the rows of one CDR3 protein and shows their most common DNA and genes. TCRdb, not the original authors, processed these V and J calls. The sample profile shows more than 7,000 distinct CDR3 sequences; about 50% of them were found once. Jointly, the top ten make up 4% to 5.5% of the sample.

Here the chain combines TRBV20-1 and TRBJ2-1; 11 middle bases align to TRBD1. Sequencing was performed on memory T cells sorted from blood. The cell subset or site label corresponds to: CD45RA-RO+ memory T cells. The origin of this receptor is a man aged 40-49 years in good health. The DNA is as follows: TGCAGTGCTATTCGGACAGGGGGCAACGATGAGCAGTTCTTC. It codes for CSAIRTGGNDEQFF.